The 21 T cell receptor beta chains below were found in one sample sequenced in a study of cytomegalovirus exposure and HLA in healthy donors. The PCR contained 60 Vbeta and 13 Jbeta primers. Sequencing used immunoSEQ multiplex PCR; TCRdb keeps in-frame clones, though not all of them. The sample comprises under 200,000 clones, roughly 70% of which are singletons, and approximately 2% rests with the top ten. Sequencing used PBMCs. Source of these receptors: a woman in her 30s in good health and CMV-seronegative.

The chain uses TRBV6-4 and TRBJ2-1; D remains unclear. V was pared by 3 bases and J by 0 bases, with 12 bases between. Germline CDR1 is MRHNA and CDR2 is SNTAGT. The CDR3 runs to 16 residues. CDR3 bases: TGTGCCAGCAGTGAATTGGCCAGAAGCTCCTACAATGAGCAGTTCTTC. This encodes CASSELARSSYNEQFF.

V is TRBV6-1 and J is TRBJ2-2; D may be TRBD2 (5 bases). Looked up from germline, CDR1 is MNHNS and CDR2 is SASEGT. V was clipped by 7 bases and J by 1 base, with 10 bases between them. CDR3 length: 14 amino acids. DNA for the CDR3: TGTGCCAGCACCATAACTAGGAACACCGGGGAGCTGTTTTTT. It encodes CASTITRNTGELFF.

In regard to this clone: An end of the junction differs from the germline gene, which may be a read error. The V gene is TRBV7-9, the J gene TRBJ2-7; 10 bases fit TRBD2. The CDR3 is 15 residues long. Looked up from germline, CDR1 is SEHNR and CDR2 is FQNEAQ (reference sequence). The DNA of the CDR3 is TGTGCCAGCAGTTTAGCGGGAGGTTTCTCCTACGAGCAGTACTTC. Residues: CASSLAGGFSYEQYF.

The chain carries TRBV11-3 and TRBJ1-5; D is ambiguous. Trimming left V 1 base short and J 2 bases short, with 21 bases between. The CDR3 totals 19 residues. Looked up from germline, CDR1 is SGHNT and CDR2 is YENEEA. The CDR3 DNA reads TGTGCCAGCAGCTTAGGGGTCCACGACTTCCCCTGGGGCAATCAGCCCCAGCATTTT. This gives the protein CASSLGVHDFPWGNQPQHF. The full variable domain, with the rest looked up from reference TRBV11-3 and TRBJ1-5, is EAGVVQSPRYKIIEKKQPVAFWCNPISGHNTLYWYLQNLGQGPELLIRYENEEAVDDSQLPKDRFSAERLKGVDSTLKIQPAELGDSAVYLCASSLGVHDFPWGNQPQHFGDGTRLSIL.

The genes are TRBV28 and TRBJ2-7; possibly TRBD1 for D (6 bases). CDR1 and CDR2 from the germline V gene are MDHEN and SYDVKM. V was cut by 6 bases and J by 6 bases, with 27 bases left in between. This CDR3 spans 17 amino acids. CDR3 DNA: TGTGCCAGCAGGAGAGACAGGCGGTACCCTTCAATTGCCGAGCAGTACTTC. Amino acids: CASRRDRRYPSIAEQYF. Based on the CDR3 plus reference TRBV28 and TRBJ2-7, the full variable domain is DVKVTQSSRYLVKRTGEKVFLECVQDMDHENMFWYRQDPGLGLRLIYFSYDVKMKEKGDIPEGYSVSREKKERFSLILESASTNQTSMYLCASRRDRRYPSIAEQYFGPGTRLTVT.

This chain uses TRBV18 with TRBJ1-4; tentative D call: TRBD1 (5 bases). Trimming cost V 3 bases and J 2 bases, with 10 bases left between them. The CDR3 covers 15 residues. Per germline, CDR1 KGHSH and CDR2 LQKENI. In DNA, the CDR3 is TGTGCCAGCTCACCGATCCGGGGGACTAATGAAAAACTGTTTTTT. It translates to CASSPIRGTNEKLFF.

With respect to this clone: Mismatch with germline at one junction end may stem from a read error. J is TRBJ2-3 and V is TRBV15; D might be TRBD1 (6 bases). CDR3 length: 15 amino acids. The germline V gene has CDR1 LNHNV and CDR2 YYDKDF (reference sequence). The CDR3 coding sequence is TGTGCCACCAGCGATACTTCGGACAGCACAGATACACAGTATTTT. Translating it yields CATSDTSDSTDTQYF.

Written as DNA, the CDR3 is TGCGCCAGCAGCCAACGGACAGGCAATCAGCCCCAGCATTTT. It specifies CASSQRTGNQPQHF. This rearrangement joins TRBV4-3 to TRBJ1-5, with a possible D match to TRBD1 (6 bases). The CDR3 sequence is 14 residues long. Germline V lookup: CDR1 LGHNA, CDR2 YSLEER. Trimming cost V 2 bases and J 2 bases, with 7 bases left between them.

The rearrangement links TRBV28 to TRBJ2-5, with 12 bases lining up with TRBD2. The V segment lost 5 bases and the J segment 1 base; nucleotides outside the gene matches: 5. The CDR3 contains 16 residues. Germline assignment: CDR1 MDHEN and CDR2 SYDVKM. The CDR3, as DNA: TGTGCCAGCAGTGTTCGACTAGCGGGGGTCCAAGAGACCCAGTACTTC. It codes for CASSVRLAGVQETQYF.

The chain uses TRBV4-1 and TRBJ2-7; no reliable D call. V lost 1 base and J lost 2, with 9 bases in between. In germline, CDR1 is MGHRA, CDR2 YSYEKL. The CDR3 consists of 14 residues. The CDR3 region is CASSQGAYPYEQYF. The DNA for the CDR3 is TGCGCCAGCAGCCAAGGAGCTTACCCCTACGAGCAGTACTTC.

The gene calls are TRBV5-1 and TRBJ1-2, with D hard to call. The germline CDR1 and CDR2 sequences are SGHRS and YFSETQ. Trimming removed 4 bases at V and 8 bases at J, with 15 bases between. The CDR3 runs to 13 residues. The CDR3 region has the DNA TGCGCCAGCAGCAAAGACAAGGAGGTGGGCTACACCTTC. Translation: CASSKDKEVGYTF.

J is TRBJ1-3 and V is TRBV18, with TRBD1 as a possible D gene (5 bases). The length of the CDR3 is 14 residues. Trimming took off 3 bases at V and 14 bases at J, with 20 bases between the two ends. Looked up from germline, CDR1 is KGHSH and CDR2 is LQKENI. The CDR3 DNA reads as TGTGCCAGCTCACCCAACCCCCCACCCAGGGATGTATATTTT. Translated, it gives CASSPNPPPRDVYF.

The chain has TRBV9 and TRBJ1-1; 9 positions match TRBD1. The CDR3 consists of 13 residues. Germline V lookup: CDR1 SGDLS, CDR2 YYNGEE. Unmatched junction bases numbered 1, after V lost 2 bases and J lost 5 bases. CDR3 region: CASSVGTGTEAFF. The CDR3 DNA follows: TGTGCCAGCAGCGTCGGGACAGGGACTGAAGCTTTCTTT.

This clone appeared a single time. The CDR3 region has the DNA TGTGCCAGCAGCTTAGGCACAGGGGGCGGCCATCAGCCCCAGCATTTT. Translation gives CASSLGTGGGHQPQHF. The genes are TRBV7-9 and TRBJ1-5; 9 nucleotides match TRBD1. CDR1 and CDR2 (germline): SEHNR, FQNEAQ (reference sequence). The junction had 6 bases not matched to a gene; V was cut back by 1 base and J by 5 bases. CDR3 length: 16 residues. The whole variable domain, filled in from reference TRBV7-9 and TRBJ1-5, reads DTGVSQNPRHKITKRGQNVTFRCDPISEHNRLYWYRQTLGQGPEFLTYFQNEAQLEKSRLLSDRFSAERPKGSFSTLEIQRTEQGDSAMYLCASSLGTGGGHQPQHFGDGTRLSIL.

The chain links TRBV5-1 to TRBJ1-1, with D unresolved. From germline, CDR1 is SGHRS and CDR2 YFSETQ. Trimming cost V 0 bases and J 4 bases, with 7 bases left between them. The CDR3 is 13 residues long. The CDR3 protein is CASSLGAGTEAFF. DNA of the CDR3: TGCGCCAGCAGCTTGGGGGCCGGCACTGAAGCTTTCTTT.

The CDR3 nucleotides are TGTGCCAGTAGTGTGACAGGGGGCCCCTACGAGCAGTACTTC. Amino acid sequence: CASSVTGGPYEQYF. The chain couples TRBV19 to TRBJ2-7, with 10 bases aligning to TRBD1. Germline V gene sequence: CDR1 LNHDA, CDR2 SQIVND (reference sequence). V lost 5 bases and J lost 2; bases outside the gene matches: 3. The CDR3 runs 14 residues.

The chain couples TRBV10-3 to TRBJ2-7; possibly TRBD2 for D (6 bases). CDR1 and CDR2 (germline): ENHRY, SYGVKD. Trimming pared 6 bases from V and 5 bases from J, leaving 8 bases between. This CDR3 comprises 11 residues. CDR3 residues: CAIRDYDEQYF. The DNA of the CDR3 is TGTGCCATCAGGGACTATGACGAGCAGTACTTC.

The chain joins TRBV18 to TRBJ2-2; possible D gene TRBD1, 6 bases. The germline gives CDR1 KGHSH, CDR2 LQKENI. The CDR3 has 15 amino acids. The V end was cut by 2 bases, the J end by 4 bases, with 11 bases between. The CDR3 nucleotides are TGTGCCAGCTCACCAGAGACAGGTTCCACCGGGGAGCTGTTTTTT. Amino acid sequence: CASSPETGSTGELFF.

The chain joins TRBV5-1 to TRBJ2-7, with D possibly TRBD2 on 6 matching bases. V lost 1 base and J 2 bases, leaving 16 bases between the germline ends. In germline, CDR1 is SGHRS, CDR2 YFSETQ. This CDR3 comprises 16 residues. The CDR3 DNA follows: TGCGCCAGCAGCTTGTTGGCCGGAGGGGCACCCTACGAGCAGTACTTC. Protein product: CASSLLAGGAPYEQYF.

This sequence joins TRBV10-3 and TRBJ2-1; maybe TRBD2 (6 bases). CDR3 length equals 18 residues. Germline CDR1 ENHRY, CDR2 SYGVKD. With 1 base removed from V and 0 bases from J, the gap between germline ends came to 16 bases. In DNA form, the CDR3 reads TGTGCCATCAGTGAGTTGCCGTTTGGAGGGCTCTCCTACAATGAGCAGTTCTTC. Translated, it gives CAISELPFGGLSYNEQFF.

The J gene is TRBJ2-1, the V gene TRBV6-6, with 8 positions matching TRBD2. Germline loops: CDR1 MNHNY, CDR2 SVGAGI (reference sequence). The CDR3 totals 13 residues. V lost 7 bases, J lost 7 bases, and 6 bases stayed unmatched. As DNA, the CDR3 is TGTGCCAGCAACCCGGGACTAGTGAATGAGCAGTTCTTC. Translating it yields CASNPGLVNEQFF.